These 6 T cell receptor beta chains share one sample of origin, sequenced in a study of T cell changes during pregnancy in multiple sclerosis (dated by TCRdb to between 2019 and 2020). Library preparation used the immunoSEQ multiplex PCR assay. In its TCRdb copy, this immuneACCESS table keeps in-frame sequences only and misses some clones. Where compared with another copy, unresolved V genes explain less than half of these, and the others have no known cause. In all, the sample holds tens of thousands of clones, and 88% of those were seen once. The ten top clones hold around 1.2% of the sample. The sample in question was CD4+ T cells from peripheral blood mononuclear cells, obtained in the second trimester of pregnancy. The receptors were gathered from a female donor with multiple sclerosis, enrolled in a pregnancy study.

The chain has TRBV18 and TRBJ2-1, with D tentatively TRBD2 (6 bases). Germline values: CDR1 KGHSH, CDR2 LQKENI. This CDR3 contains 17 residues. V was trimmed by 3 bases and J by 4 bases, leaving 19 bases between them. The CDR3 loop is CASSPPLGGAHYNEQFF. As DNA, the CDR3 is TGTGCCAGCTCACCGCCCTTGGGGGGAGCCCATTACAATGAGCAGTTCTTC. Filled out from reference TRBV18 and TRBJ2-1, the complete variable domain reads NAGVMQNPRHLVRRRGQEARLRCSPMKGHSHVYWYRQLPEEGLKFMVYLQKENIIDESGMPKERFSAEFPKEGPSILRIQQVVRGDSAAYFCASSPPLGGAHYNEQFFGPGTRLTVL.

The genes are TRBV19 and TRBJ1-2; 8 bases are a match to TRBD1. This CDR3 is 12 amino acids long. CDR1 is LNHDA, CDR2 SQIVND, per germline (reference sequence). V dropped 8 bases and J dropped 4; count of bases not matched to a gene: 3. Here the CDR3 reads CASFTGGYGYTF. Written as DNA, the CDR3 is TGTGCCAGTTTTACAGGGGGCTATGGCTACACCTTC.

The J gene is TRBJ2-7, the V gene TRBV28, with D uncertain. Germline V gives CDR1 MDHEN, CDR2 SYDVKM. The CDR3 totals 14 residues. Between the trimmed V and J ends, which lost 2 bases and 1 base, there was a span of 9 bases. The CDR3 loop reads CASSLPVPSYEQYF. Here the CDR3 DNA reads TGTGCCAGCAGTTTACCGGTTCCTTCCTACGAGCAGTACTTC. The full variable domain, completed using reference TRBV28 and TRBJ2-7, is DVKVTQSSRYLVKRTGEKVFLECVQDMDHENMFWYRQDPGLGLRLIYFSYDVKMKEKGDIPEGYSVSREKKERFSLILESASTNQTSMYLCASSLPVPSYEQYFGPGTRLTVT.

The chain employs TRBV7-9 and TRBJ1-5, with D possibly matching TRBD1 (6 bases). CDR1 SEHNR and CDR2 FQNEAQ come from the germline V gene (reference sequence). CDR3 size: 14 residues. V dropped 4 bases and J dropped 3 bases, with 10 bases sitting between them. The CDR3 nucleotides are TGTGCCAGCAGCTCAGGGGACCCCAATCAGCCCCAGCATTTT. This encodes CASSSGDPNQPQHF. Complete variable domain (other parts from reference TRBV7-9 and TRBJ1-5): DTGVSQNPRHKITKRGQNVTFRCDPISEHNRLYWYRQTLGQGPEFLTYFQNEAQLEKSRLLSDRFSAERPKGSFSTLEIQRTEQGDSAMYLCASSSGDPNQPQHFGDGTRLSIL.

The chain carries TRBV19 and TRBJ2-7; 10 bases fit TRBD2. The germline V gene has CDR1 LNHDA and CDR2 SQIVND (reference sequence). With V trimmed by 6 bases and J by 6 bases, 8 bases remained unmatched. The CDR3 consists of 14 residues. The CDR3 DNA follows: TGTGCCAGTAGGACTAGCGGGTTTTTAGGCGAGCAGTACTTC. It encodes CASRTSGFLGEQYF.

Here the CDR3 reads CASRAVTGGYTEAFF. The CDR3 DNA reads TGTGCCAGCAGAGCAGTGACAGGGGGGTACACTGAAGCTTTCTTT. The chain recombines TRBV28 with TRBJ1-1; 9 bases fit TRBD1. There are 15 residues in the CDR3. Germline CDR1 MDHEN, CDR2 SYDVKM. V dropped 6 bases and J dropped 3; count of bases not matched to a gene: 8.